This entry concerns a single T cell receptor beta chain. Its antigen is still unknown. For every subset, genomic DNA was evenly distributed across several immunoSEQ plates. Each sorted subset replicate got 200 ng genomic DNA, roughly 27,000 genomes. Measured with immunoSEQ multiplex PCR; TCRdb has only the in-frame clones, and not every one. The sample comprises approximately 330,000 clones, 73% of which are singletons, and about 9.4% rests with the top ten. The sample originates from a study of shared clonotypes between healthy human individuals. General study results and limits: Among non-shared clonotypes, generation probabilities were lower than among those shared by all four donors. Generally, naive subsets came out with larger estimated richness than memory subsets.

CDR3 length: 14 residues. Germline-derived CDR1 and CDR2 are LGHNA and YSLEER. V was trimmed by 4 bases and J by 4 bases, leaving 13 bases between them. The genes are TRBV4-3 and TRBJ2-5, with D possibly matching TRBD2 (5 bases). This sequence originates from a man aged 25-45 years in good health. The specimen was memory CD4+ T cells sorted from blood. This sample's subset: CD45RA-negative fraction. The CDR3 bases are TGCGCCAGCAGCCCCCGGGGTGGAGGAGAGACCCAGTACTTC. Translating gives CASSPRGGGETQYF.